A single sample is the source of the 18 T cell receptor beta chains below, sequenced in a study of cytomegalovirus exposure and HLA in healthy donors. A multiplex PCR was run with 60 Vbeta primers and 13 Jbeta primers. The repertoire was sequenced with immunoSEQ multiplex PCR; TCRdb's copy has only in-frame clones and lacks some. The sample has approximately 30,000 clones; 44% are singletons. Sequenced sample: PBMCs. These TCRs come from a woman in her forties or fifties in good health and CMV-seronegative.

This chain uses TRBV5-5 with TRBJ2-7, with D perhaps matching TRBD1 (5 bases). This CDR3 spans 15 amino acids. Trimming shortened V by 4 bases and J by 1 base, and 15 bases separated the two germline ends. Germline CDR1 and CDR2: SGHKS and YYEKEE (reference sequence). The CDR3 DNA sequence: TGTGCCAGCAGCCCAGGATGGGGCTCTTCCTACGAGCAGTACTTC. This translates into CASSPGWGSSYEQYF.

The V and J genes are TRBV5-4 and TRBJ2-7; D perhaps matches TRBD2 (5 bases). The V gene lost 4 bases and the J gene lost 3 bases, with 14 bases spanning the gap. The CDR3 runs 14 residues. Germline CDR1 and CDR2: SGHNT and YYREEE (reference sequence). The CDR3 spells CASSAGLLNYEQYF. In nucleotides, the CDR3 is TGTGCCAGCAGCGCTGGACTGTTAAACTACGAGCAGTACTTC.

This sequence joins TRBV11-2 and TRBJ1-4; 8 bases map to TRBD1. The CDR3 extends over 15 amino acids. Germline CDR1 reads SGHAT; CDR2 reads FQNNGV. Trimming cost V 5 bases and J 8 bases; bases outside gene matches: 10. As DNA, the CDR3 is TGTGCCAGCAGCCAGTCACAGGGGGTGTGGGAAAAACTGTTTTTT. It translates to CASSQSQGVWEKLFF.

This clone was detected once. J is TRBJ1-2 and V is TRBV12-5, with TRBD1 as a possible D gene (6 bases). The CDR3 runs 13 residues. CDR1 and CDR2 (germline): LGHNT, FRNRAP. Here the CDR3 reads CASVMDSLYGYTF. As DNA, the CDR3 is TGTGCGTCAGTAATGGACAGCCTCTATGGCTACACCTTC.

The chain is built from TRBV7-8 and TRBJ2-4; 11 positions agree with TRBD2. J lost 0 bases, V lost 5 bases, and 15 bases had no gene match. Germline-derived CDR1 and CDR2 are SGHVS and FQNEAQ. The CDR3 consists of 20 residues. CDR3 DNA sequence: TGTGCCAGCAGCCCATATCGTGTACTAGCGGGAGTAGGAGCCAAAAACATTCAGTACTTC. It specifies CASSPYRVLAGVGAKNIQYF.

This chain joins TRBV2 and TRBJ2-6; D unresolved. Germline V CDR1 and CDR2: SNHLY, FYNNEI. This CDR3 spans 17 amino acids. The germline V and J ends were trimmed by 4 bases and 3 bases, with 16 bases remaining between them. The CDR3 is CASSGPPPGGGANVLTF. CDR3 DNA: TGTGCCAGCAGTGGTCCCCCCCCCGGCGGTGGGGCCAACGTCCTGACTTTC.

This rearrangement joins TRBV9 to TRBJ2-1, with 10 bases fitting TRBD2. V shed 4 bases and J 1 base; nucleotides not matched to a gene: 8. This CDR3 has 17 residues. The germline gives CDR1 SGDLS, CDR2 YYNGEE. The CDR3 DNA follows: TGTGCCAGCAGCATCGGGAGCGGGAGGGCATCCTACAATGAGCAGTTCTTC. This encodes CASSIGSGRASYNEQFF. The full variable domain, its missing parts supplied by reference TRBV9 and TRBJ2-1, is DSGVTQTPKHLITATGQRVTLRCSPRSGDLSVYWYQQSLDQGLQFLIQYYNGEERAKGNILERFSAQQFPDLHSELNLSSLELGDSALYFCASSIGSGRASYNEQFFGPGTRLTVL.

This clone was seen a handful of times. The rearrangement links TRBV5-1 to TRBJ2-7; 11 nucleotides agree with TRBD1. Germline values: CDR1 SGHRS, CDR2 YFSETQ. The CDR3 is 15 residues long. The V segment lost 0 bases and the J segment 3 bases; nucleotides outside the gene matches: 2. The CDR3 protein is CASSLAGTGGYEQYF. Written as DNA, the CDR3 is TGCGCCAGCAGCTTGGCCGGGACAGGGGGCTACGAGCAGTACTTC.

This clone has a handful of counts. This CDR3 reads CASSIVGQVSGGYTF. The CDR3 bases are TGTGCCAGTAGTATAGTCGGACAGGTCTCCGGAGGCTACACCTTC. The V and J genes are TRBV19 and TRBJ1-2; 7 bases fit TRBD1. Germline V CDR1 and CDR2: LNHDA, SQIVND (reference sequence). V lost 1 base, J lost 8 bases, and 10 bases stayed unmatched. This CDR3 spans 15 amino acids.

The CDR3 DNA follows: TGTGCCAGCAGTGAAGGGGGGAGACTAGCGGGAGGCCAAAACATTCAGTACTTC. Translation gives CASSEGGRLAGGQNIQYF. The chain joins TRBV2 to TRBJ2-4; 13 nucleotides match TRBD2. Germline V gene data show CDR1 as SNHLY and CDR2 as FYNNEI. The V gene end was trimmed by 1 base and the J gene end by 5 bases; junction bases not matched to a gene: 8. This CDR3 contains 18 residues.

The CDR3 sequence: CASSLRQGTSNTDTQYF. The CDR3 DNA is TGTGCCAGCAGCTTAAGGCAGGGTACTTCGAACACAGATACGCAGTATTTT. The chain uses TRBV7-8 and TRBJ2-3; maybe TRBD1 (5 bases). Germline CDR1 SGHVS, CDR2 FQNEAQ. V was clipped by 2 bases and J by 2 bases, with 17 bases between them. The CDR3 length is 17 residues.

J is TRBJ2-7 and V is TRBV5-4, with 7 bases that match TRBD1. Germline V CDR1 and CDR2: SGHNT, YYREEE (reference sequence). After removal of 0 bases from V and 1 base from J, the junction contained 7 bases not matched to a gene. CDR3 length: 16 amino acids. CDR3 DNA: TGTGCCAGCAGCTTGGGAGGGGGCTCTCGGTCCTACGAGCAGTACTTC. This translates into CASSLGGGSRSYEQYF.

This clone turned up a few times. The chain links TRBV30 to TRBJ1-2; 8 bases are shared with TRBD1. This CDR3 is built from 17 residues. Germline CDR1 and CDR2: GTSNPN and SVGIG (reference sequence). J lost 6 bases, V lost 3 bases, and 18 bases had no gene match. The CDR3 is CAWSIARTGKALDGYTF. CDR3 DNA: TGTGCCTGGAGCATAGCCCGGACAGGGAAGGCTTTGGATGGCTACACCTTC.

This clone was counted only a few times. V usage is TRBV27 and J usage is TRBJ2-4; 8 nucleotides align to TRBD1. This CDR3 region has 16 residues. V was clipped by 5 bases and J by 6 bases; unmatched bases: 12. Per germline, CDR1 MNHEY and CDR2 SMNVEV (reference sequence). The DNA for the CDR3 is TGTGCCAGCAGTACCTCAGACAGGGGTGGCGGAAACATTCAGTACTTC. Translated, it gives CASSTSDRGGGNIQYF.

This clone has more than one count but fewer than ten. V is TRBV5-8 and J is TRBJ2-5, with 9 bases fitting TRBD1. Germline CDR1 reads SGHTS; CDR2 reads YDEGEE. V gave up 4 bases and J gave up 1 base; unmatched junction bases: 8. This CDR3 is built from 16 residues. In DNA form, the CDR3 reads TGTGCCAGCAGCCGGGGACAGGGAATGGTCCAAGAGACCCAGTACTTC. It encodes CASSRGQGMVQETQYF.

The count of this clone is one. The rearrangement links TRBV19 to TRBJ2-1; a possible D gene is TRBD2 (6 bases). The CDR3 has 16 amino acids. Germline CDR1 is LNHDA and CDR2 is SQIVND (reference sequence). V lost 5 bases and J 0 bases, leaving 14 bases between the germline ends. The CDR3 coding sequence is TGTGCCAGTAGTTTACACGGAGGGAGCTCCTACAATGAGCAGTTCTTC. It translates to CASSLHGGSSYNEQFF.

The gene calls are TRBV19 and TRBJ1-1; 7 bases are a match to TRBD1. This CDR3 spans 19 amino acids. Per the germline V gene, CDR1 is LNHDA and CDR2 is SQIVND (reference sequence). After removal of 5 bases from V and 0 bases from J, the junction contained 18 bases not matched to a gene. The CDR3 DNA follows: TGTGCCAGTAGTCCTCCTCAGGGACAGCTTGCCTTCATGAACACTGAAGCTTTCTTT. Protein: CASSPPQGQLAFMNTEAFF.

This clone came up a few times. The rearrangement uses TRBV11-1 and TRBJ2-1; no reliable D call. V lost 0 bases, J lost 10 bases, and 7 bases lay in between. Germline assignment: CDR1 SGHAT and CDR2 FQDESV (reference sequence). The CDR3 has 12 residues. CDR3: CASSLALGEQFF. Here the CDR3 DNA reads TGTGCCAGCAGCTTAGCGCTAGGAGAGCAGTTCTTC.